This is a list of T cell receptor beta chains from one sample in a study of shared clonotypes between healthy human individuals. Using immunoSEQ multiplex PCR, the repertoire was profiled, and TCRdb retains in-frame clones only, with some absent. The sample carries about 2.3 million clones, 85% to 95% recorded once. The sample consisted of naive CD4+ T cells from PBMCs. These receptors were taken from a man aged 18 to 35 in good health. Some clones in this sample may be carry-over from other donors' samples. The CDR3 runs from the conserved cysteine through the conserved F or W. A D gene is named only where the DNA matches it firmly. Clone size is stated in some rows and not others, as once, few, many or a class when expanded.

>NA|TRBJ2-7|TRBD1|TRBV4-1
CASTSRVGDRPTYEQYF
TGCGCCAGCACCTCAAGAGTGGGGGACAGGCCCACCTACGAGCAGTACTTC
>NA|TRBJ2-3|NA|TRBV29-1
CSSRQVLTDTQYF
TGCAGCTCCAGACAGGTACTCACAGATACGCAGTATTTT
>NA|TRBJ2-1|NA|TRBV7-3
CASSLLANEQFF
TGTGCCAGCAGCTTACTAGCCAATGAGCAGTTCTTC
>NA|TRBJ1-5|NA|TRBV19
CASSDGGDGRNQPQHF
TGTGCCAGTAGTGATGGAGGGGATGGGAGAAATCAGCCCCAGCATTTT
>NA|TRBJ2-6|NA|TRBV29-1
CSVEGSGAGANVLTF
TGCAGCGTCGAGGGATCAGGGGCTGGGGCCAACGTCCTGACTTTC
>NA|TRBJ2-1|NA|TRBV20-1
CSVPGYNEQFF
TGCAGTGTCCCGGGGTACAATGAGCAGTTCTTC
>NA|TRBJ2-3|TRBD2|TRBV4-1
CASSQDRAGGVTDTQYF
TGCGCCAGCAGCCAAGATAGAGCGGGAGGGGTCACAGATACGCAGTATTTT
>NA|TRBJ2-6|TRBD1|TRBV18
CASFPFPGTGPPGANVLTF
TGTGCCAGCTTTCCCTTTCCCGGGACAGGGCCCCCTGGGGCCAACGTCCTGACTTTC
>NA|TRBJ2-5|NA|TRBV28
CASTPSPSETQYF
TGTGCCAGCACCCCCAGTCCATCTGAGACCCAGTACTTC
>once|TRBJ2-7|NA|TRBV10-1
CASSESWSYEQYF
TGCGCCAGCAGTGAAAGCTGGTCCTACGAGCAGTACTTC
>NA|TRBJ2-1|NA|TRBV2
CASMDHTRENQFF
TGTGCCAGCATGGACCACACCCGGGAAAACCAGTTCTTC
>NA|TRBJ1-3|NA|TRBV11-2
CASSLVRASGNTIYF
TGTGCCAGCAGCTTAGTGAGGGCCTCTGGAAACACCATATATTTT
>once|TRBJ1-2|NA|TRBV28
CASAFIGGLPGYTF
TGTGCCAGCGCCTTTATAGGGGGGCTTCCGGGCTACACCTTC
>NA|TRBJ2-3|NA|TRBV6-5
CASTSTQARTQYF
TGTGCCAGCACCTCAACCCAGGCTAGGACGCAGTATTTT
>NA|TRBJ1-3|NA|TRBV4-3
CASSHEPPRRNSGNTIYF
TGCGCCAGCAGCCATGAACCACCCAGGCGCAACTCTGGAAACACCATATATTTT
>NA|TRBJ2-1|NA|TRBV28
CASSLGLYNEQFF
TGTGCCAGCAGTTTGGGACTCTACAATGAGCAGTTCTTC
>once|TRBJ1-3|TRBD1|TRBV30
CAWTQGAIFGNTIYF
TGTGCCTGGACGCAGGGGGCGATTTTTGGAAACACCATATATTTT
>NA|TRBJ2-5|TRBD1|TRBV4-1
CASSPQGARETQYF
TGCGCCAGCAGCCCACAGGGGGCGCGGGAGACCCAGTACTTC
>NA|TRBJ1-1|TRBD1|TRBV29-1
CSVLTGLTEAFF
TGCAGCGTTCTGACAGGGCTCACTGAAGCTTTCTTT
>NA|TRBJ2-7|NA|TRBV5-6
CASSLAFQGESYEQYF
TGTGCCAGCAGCTTGGCCTTCCAGGGAGAAAGCTACGAGCAGTACTTC
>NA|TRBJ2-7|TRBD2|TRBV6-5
CASSSWTSGNYEQYF
TGTGCCAGCAGTTCCTGGACTAGCGGTAACTACGAGCAGTACTTC
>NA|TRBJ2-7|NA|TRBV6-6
CASSYRAPYEQYF
TGTGCCAGCAGTTACCGGGCACCCTACGAGCAGTACTTC
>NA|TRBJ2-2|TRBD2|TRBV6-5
CASSTGLIHTGELFF
TGTGCCAGCTCCACGGGACTAATACACACCGGGGAGCTGTTTTTT
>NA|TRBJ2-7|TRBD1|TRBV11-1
CASSLVAGGPYEQYF
TGTGCCAGCAGCTTAGTAGCAGGGGGACCCTACGAGCAGTACTTC
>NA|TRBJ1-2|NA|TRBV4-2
CASSQGGALDGYTF
TGTGCCAGCAGCCAGGGGGGGGCGCTCGATGGCTACACCTTC
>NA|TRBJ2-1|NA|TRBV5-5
CASSLGRVTYNEQFF
TGTGCCAGCAGCTTGGGCAGGGTGACCTACAATGAGCAGTTCTTC
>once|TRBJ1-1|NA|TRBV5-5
CASSETVGPEAFF
TGTGCCAGCAGCGAAACGGTAGGACCGGAAGCTTTCTTT
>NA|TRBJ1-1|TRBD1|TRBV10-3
CAISGGSYRGNTEAFF
TGTGCCATCAGTGGGGGGTCCTACAGGGGGAACACTGAAGCTTTCTTT
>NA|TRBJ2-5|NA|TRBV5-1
CASSFSSSQETQYF
TGCGCCAGCAGCTTCTCCTCCTCTCAAGAGACCCAGTACTTC
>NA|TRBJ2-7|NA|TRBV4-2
CASSREGPPSSVLYEQYF
TGTGCCAGCAGCCGTGAGGGTCCCCCCTCCTCTGTCCTTTACGAGCAGTACTTC
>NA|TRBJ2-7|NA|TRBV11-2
CASSLGTSNYEQYF
TGTGCCAGCAGCTTAGGCACTAGCAACTACGAGCAGTACTTC
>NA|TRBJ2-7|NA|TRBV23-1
CASSHHTGFRSYEQYF
TGCGCCAGCAGTCACCATACAGGTTTTCGCTCCTACGAGCAGTACTTC
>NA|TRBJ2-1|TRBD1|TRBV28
CASNQASGTGIFDEQFF
TGTGCCAGCAACCAGGCCTCCGGGACAGGGATATTTGATGAGCAGTTCTTC
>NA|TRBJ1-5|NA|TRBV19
CASSREAEGQPQHF
TGTGCCAGTAGTAGGGAGGCAGAGGGTCAGCCCCAGCATTTT
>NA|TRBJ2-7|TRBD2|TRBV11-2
CASSLRAGGPGWSYEQYF
TGTGCCAGCAGCTTACGAGCGGGAGGGCCCGGGTGGTCCTACGAGCAGTACTTC
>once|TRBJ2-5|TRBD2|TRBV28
CASSLLRRGLAGGVTQYF
TGTGCCAGCAGTTTATTGAGGCGGGGACTAGCGGGAGGTGTGACCCAGTACTTC
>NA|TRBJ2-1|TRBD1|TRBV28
CASSLIGTGAHGEQFF
TGTGCCAGCAGTTTAATCGGGACAGGGGCCCACGGTGAGCAGTTCTTC
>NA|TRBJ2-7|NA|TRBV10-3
CATTQGSASARYEQYF
TGTGCCACCACTCAAGGGTCAGCCTCAGCCCGATACGAGCAGTACTTC
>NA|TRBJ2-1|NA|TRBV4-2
CASSRSLGQDNEQFF
TGTGCCAGCAGCCGATCTCTCGGCCAAGACAATGAGCAGTTCTTC
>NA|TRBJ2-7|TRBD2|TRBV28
CASSLFSERDFYEQYF
TGTGCCAGCAGTTTATTCAGTGAGCGGGACTTCTACGAGCAGTACTTC
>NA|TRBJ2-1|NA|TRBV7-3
CASSFMDRINEQFF
TGTGCCAGCAGCTTTATGGACCGGATCAATGAGCAGTTCTTC
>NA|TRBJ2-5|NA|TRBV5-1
CASSLFRGQETQYF
TGCGCCAGCAGCTTGTTTAGGGGTCAAGAGACCCAGTACTTC
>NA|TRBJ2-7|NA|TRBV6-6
CASSPLGANEQYF
TGTGCCAGCAGTCCCCTGGGAGCGAACGAGCAGTACTTC
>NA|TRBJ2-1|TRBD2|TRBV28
CASSPLGLAGYNEQFF
TGTGCCAGCAGTCCCCTGGGGCTAGCGGGCTACAATGAGCAGTTCTTC
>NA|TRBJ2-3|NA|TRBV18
CASSSRASGWGEIADTQYF
TGTGCCAGCTCATCAAGAGCTTCAGGGTGGGGAGAAATCGCAGATACGCAGTATTTT
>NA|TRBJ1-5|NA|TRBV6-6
CASSTSTGNQPQHF
TGTGCCAGCAGTACATCTACGGGTAATCAGCCCCAGCATTTT
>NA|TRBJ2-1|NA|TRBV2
CASSEMPSYNEQFF
TGTGCCAGCAGTGAAATGCCTAGCTACAATGAGCAGTTCTTC
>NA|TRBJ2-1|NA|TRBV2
CASSQDYQPDNEQFF
TGTGCCAGCAGTCAGGACTACCAGCCTGACAATGAGCAGTTCTTC
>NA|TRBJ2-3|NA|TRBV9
CASSAQGTDTQYF
TGTGCCAGCAGCGCACAAGGTACAGATACGCAGTATTTT
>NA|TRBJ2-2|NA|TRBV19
CASTQPGRGRTGELFF
TGTGCCAGTACCCAACCCGGGCGGGGGCGGACCGGGGAGCTGTTTTTT
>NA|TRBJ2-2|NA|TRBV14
CASSQQVHPSIEGGELFF
TGTGCCAGCAGCCAACAGGTCCATCCCTCCATAGAAGGCGGGGAGCTGTTTTTT
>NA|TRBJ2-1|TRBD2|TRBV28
CASSYGLAGGTEQFF
TGTGCCAGCAGTTACGGACTAGCGGGAGGGACTGAGCAGTTCTTC
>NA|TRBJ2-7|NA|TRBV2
CASSESWYEQYF
TGTGCCAGCAGTGAATCGTGGTACGAGCAGTACTTC
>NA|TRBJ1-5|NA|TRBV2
CASSIDQPQHF
TGTGCCAGCAGTATAGATCAGCCCCAGCATTTT
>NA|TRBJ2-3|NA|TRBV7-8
CASSLISDTQYF
TGTGCCAGCAGCTTAATTTCAGATACGCAGTATTTT
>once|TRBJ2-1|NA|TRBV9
CASSPPSGGPSHFNEQFF
TGTGCCAGCAGCCCCCCTAGTGGGGGTCCCTCTCATTTCAATGAGCAGTTCTTC
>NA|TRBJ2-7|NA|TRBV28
CASSFGRGFGEQYF
TGTGCCAGCAGTTTTGGGCGGGGCTTCGGCGAGCAGTACTTC
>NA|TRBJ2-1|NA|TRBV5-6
CASSIYWQPYNEQFF
TGTGCCAGCAGCATCTACTGGCAACCATACAATGAGCAGTTCTTC
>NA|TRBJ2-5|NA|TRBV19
CASSIRGRGRGETQYF
TGTGCCAGTAGTATAAGGGGAAGGGGCCGTGGAGAGACCCAGTACTTC